This T cell receptor beta chain was sequenced during a study of T cell responses to AZD1222 COVID-19 vaccine. General observations from the study: Clonal diversity was possibly underestimated; the donors were predominantly white British and more often female. Without day 14 samples, only post-peak T cell repertoires were studied.

In this sample, this clone turned up once. What it recognizes is unknown. Using immunoSEQ multiplex PCR, the repertoire was profiled, and TCRdb retains in-frame clones only, with some absent. The table has around 110,000 clones, approximately 93% seen once. This receptor was identified in an adult in good health. Sequenced material: peripheral blood, taken on day 0 of AZD1222 vaccination.

The CDR3 coding sequence is TGTGCCAGCAGTTTATCGACTACAGGGAAGTACGAGCAGTACTTC. Protein product: CASSLSTTGKYEQYF. The chain uses TRBV27 and TRBJ2-7; weak D call: TRBD1 (6 bases). CDR3 length equals 15 residues. The germline V and J ends were trimmed by 0 bases and 4 bases, with 13 bases remaining between them. Germline-derived CDR1 and CDR2 are MNHEY and SMNVEV (reference sequence).